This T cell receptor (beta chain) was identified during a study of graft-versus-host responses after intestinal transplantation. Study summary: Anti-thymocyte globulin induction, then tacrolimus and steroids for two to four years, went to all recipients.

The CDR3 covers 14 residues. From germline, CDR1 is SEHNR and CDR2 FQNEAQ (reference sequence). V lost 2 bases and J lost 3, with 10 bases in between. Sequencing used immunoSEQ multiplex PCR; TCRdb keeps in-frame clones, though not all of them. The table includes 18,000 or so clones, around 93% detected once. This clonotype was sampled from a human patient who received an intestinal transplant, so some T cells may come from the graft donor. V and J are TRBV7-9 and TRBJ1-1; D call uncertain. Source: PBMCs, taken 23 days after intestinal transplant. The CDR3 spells CASSLTEADTEAFF. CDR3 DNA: TGTGCCAGCAGCTTAACCGAGGCGGACACTGAAGCTTTCTTT.